This T cell receptor (beta chain) appears in the sequencing data of a study of identical twins. This clonotype was detected a few times. The germline gives CDR1 SEHNR, CDR2 FQNEAQ (reference sequence). The CDR3 spans 15 residues. The junction had 14 bases not matched to a gene; V was cut back by 5 bases and J by 14 bases. MiXCR was run by TCRdb on the 5' RACE reads, yielding one entry per CDR3 protein. The table includes 450,000 or so distinct CDR3 sequences, more than 20% detected once. This sample also belongs to another study, concerning T cells expressing NK-cell markers.

Specimen: CD4+ T cells sorted from blood. V usage is TRBV7-9 and J usage is TRBJ2-2, with TRBD1 matching 10 bases. The sequence derives from a woman aged 18-29 years in good health. CDR3 in DNA: TGTGCCAGCAGCCGGAGACAGGGGGCAGGCGGGGGTCTGTTTTTT. Amino acids: CASSRRQGAGGGLFF.